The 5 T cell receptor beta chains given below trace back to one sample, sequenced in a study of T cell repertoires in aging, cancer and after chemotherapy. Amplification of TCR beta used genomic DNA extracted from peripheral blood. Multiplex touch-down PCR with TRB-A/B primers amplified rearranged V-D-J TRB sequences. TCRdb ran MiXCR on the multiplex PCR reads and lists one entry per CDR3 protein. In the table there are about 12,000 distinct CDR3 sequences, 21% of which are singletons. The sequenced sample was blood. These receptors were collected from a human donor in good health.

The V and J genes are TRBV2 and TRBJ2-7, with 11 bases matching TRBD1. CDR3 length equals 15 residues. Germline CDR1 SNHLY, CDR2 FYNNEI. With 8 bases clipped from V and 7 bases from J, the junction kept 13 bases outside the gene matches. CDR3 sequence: CASFRGGTGGEEQYF. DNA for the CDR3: TGTGCCAGCTTCCGGGGGGGGACAGGGGGTGAAGAGCAGTACTTC.

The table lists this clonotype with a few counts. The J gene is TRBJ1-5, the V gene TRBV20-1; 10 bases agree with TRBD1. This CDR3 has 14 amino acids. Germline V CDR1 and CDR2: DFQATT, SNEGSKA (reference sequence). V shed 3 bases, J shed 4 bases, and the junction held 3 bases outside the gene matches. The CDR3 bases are TGCAGTGCTAGGAGGGGACAGGGGAATCAGCCCCAGCATTTT. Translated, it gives CSARRGQGNQPQHF.

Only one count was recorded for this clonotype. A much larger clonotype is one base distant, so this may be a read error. The DNA for the CDR3 is TGTGCCAGCAGTTACGCACCGAACAGTTACGAGCAGTACTTC. Encoded protein: CASSYAPNSYEQYF. The genes are TRBV6-5 and TRBJ2-7; D remains unclear. The ends were cut back, 2 bases at V and 4 bases at J, with 12 bases in the middle. Germline V gives CDR1 MNHEY, CDR2 SVGAGI. The CDR3 covers 14 residues.

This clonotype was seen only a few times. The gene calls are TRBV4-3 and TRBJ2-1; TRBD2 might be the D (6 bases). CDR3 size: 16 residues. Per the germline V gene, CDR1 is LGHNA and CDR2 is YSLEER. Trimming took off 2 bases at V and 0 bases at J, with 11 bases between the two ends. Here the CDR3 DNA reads TGCGCCAGCAGCCAATTATCGACTAGCTCCTACAATGAGCAGTTCTTC. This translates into CASSQLSTSSYNEQFF.

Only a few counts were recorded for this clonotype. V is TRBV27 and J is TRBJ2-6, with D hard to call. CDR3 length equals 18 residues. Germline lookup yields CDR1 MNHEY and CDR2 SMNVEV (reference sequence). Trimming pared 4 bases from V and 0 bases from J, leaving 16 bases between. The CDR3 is CASSSSHALSSGANVLTF. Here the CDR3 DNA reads TGTGCCAGCAGTTCTTCCCATGCCCTAAGCTCTGGGGCCAACGTCCTGACTTTC.